The next 24 T cell receptor beta chains were all read from a single sample in a study of HIV-infected patients and healthy controls. Around 500 ng RNA was reverse transcribed with alpha and beta constant-region primers. Separate chain-specific third strand synthesis with multiplexing indices produced the alpha and beta libraries. Each CDR3 protein is one row after TCRdb ran MiXCR on the 5' RACE reads. The profile shows roughly 15,000 distinct CDR3 sequences, under 10% of them singletons. All unsorted peripheral T cells were captured because whole blood was used without fractionation. Material: blood. Source of these receptors: an adult in good health.

Many counts were recorded for this clonotype. V and J are TRBV30 and TRBJ2-3; D tentatively fits TRBD1 or TRBD2 (6 bases each). V lost 0 bases to trimming and J lost 6 bases, with 10 bases between them. CDR3 size: 13 residues. Germline V gene sequence: CDR1 GTSNPN, CDR2 SVGIG (reference sequence). CDR3 region: CAWSVGGRDTQYF. The DNA of the CDR3 is TGTGCCTGGAGTGTAGGGGGGCGGGATACGCAGTATTTT. Using reference TRBV30 and TRBJ2-3 for the parts outside the CDR3, the full variable domain is SQTIHQWPATLVQPVGSPLSLECTVEGTSNPNLYWYRQAAGRGLQLLFYSVGIGQISSEVPQNLSASRPQDRQFILSSKKLLLSDSGFYLCAWSVGGRDTQYFGPGTRLTVL.

This clonotype was detected many times. The CDR3 DNA reads as TGTGCCAGCACCGACGGGACAGTAGGCACAGATACGCAGTATTTT. Encoded protein: CASTDGTVGTDTQYF. The V and J genes are TRBV6-2 or TRBV6-3 and TRBJ2-3; TRBD1 matches at 7 bases. Trimming at V came to 7 bases and at J to 1 base, leaving 8 bases not matched to a gene. Germline lookup yields CDR1 MNHEY and CDR2 SVGEGT. The CDR3 totals 15 residues.

This clonotype appeared a few times. This sequence joins TRBV11-3 and TRBJ2-3, with 10 bases lining up with TRBD1. CDR3 length: 18 residues. V lost 4 bases and J lost 3; bases outside the gene matches: 13. CDR1 SGHNT and CDR2 YENEEA come from the germline V gene. The DNA for the CDR3 is TGTGCCAGCAGCTCAAGAACCGGGACAGGGGTTGCAACAGATACGCAGTATTTT. It yields the protein CASSSRTGTGVATDTQYF.

This clonotype showed up many times. The chain employs TRBV12-3 or TRBV12-4 and TRBJ1-2, with D uncertain. V gave up 5 bases and J gave up 7 bases, with 14 bases separating them. The CDR3 is 13 amino acids. As DNA, the CDR3 is TGTGCCAGCAGTCAGACTCGTGTAGGTGGCTACACCTTC. Its protein product is CASSQTRVGGYTF.

Many counts were recorded for this clonotype. This chain uses TRBV10-3 with TRBJ2-4; unclear D gene. The CDR3 length is 14 residues. Between the trimmed V and J ends, which lost 0 bases and 2 bases, there was a span of 5 bases. From germline, CDR1 is ENHRY and CDR2 SYGVKD. In nucleotides, the CDR3 is TGTGCCATCAGTGAGTCGCAAACCAAAAACATTCAGTACTTC. Its protein is CAISESQTKNIQYF.

By share, this clonotype counts as medium-sized (0.01 to 0.1%). This chain links TRBV28 with TRBJ2-2; maybe TRBD1 (6 bases). The CDR3 is 17 amino acids. Trimming stripped 5 bases from V and 1 base from J, with 17 bases between. The germline CDR1 and CDR2 sequences are MDHEN and SYDVKM. CDR3 sequence reads: CASSKWTAPLNTGELFF. The CDR3 nucleotides are TGTGCCAGCAGTAAATGGACAGCGCCCCTGAACACCGGGGAGCTGTTTTTT.

This clonotype was counted many times. V is TRBV7-2 and J is TRBJ1-3; 9 bases are shared with TRBD1. Germline V gives CDR1 SGHTA, CDR2 FQGNSA. V lost 0 bases to trimming and J lost 1 base; unmatched junction nucleotides: 1. The CDR3 contains 16 residues. CDR3 coding DNA: TGTGCCAGCAGCTTAGCGGGACAGGGTTCTGGAAACACCATATATTTT. Protein: CASSLAGQGSGNTIYF. Full variable domain (missing parts from reference TRBV7-2 and TRBJ1-3): GAGVSQSPSNKVTEKGKDVELRCDPISGHTALYWYRQSLGQGLEFLIYFQGNSAPDKSGLPSDRFSAERTGGSVSTLTIQRTQQEDSAVYLCASSLAGQGSGNTIYFGEGSWLTVV.

By frequency in the sample, this clonotype is medium-sized. The chain is built from TRBV7-2 and TRBJ1-4, with D possibly matching TRBD1 (5 bases). V was shortened by 8 bases and J by 4 bases, with 11 bases between the two germline ends. Germline CDR1 SGHTA, CDR2 FQGNSA. CDR3 size: 13 residues. CDR3 region: CASAGRGNEKLFF. Written as DNA, the CDR3 is TGTGCCAGCGCGGGGCGGGGTAATGAAAAACTGTTTTTT.

The gene calls are TRBV7-9 and TRBJ2-1; 7 nucleotides agree with TRBD2. There are 15 residues in the CDR3. The V gene end was trimmed by 3 bases and the J gene end by 6 bases; junction bases not matched to a gene: 8. CDR1 is SEHNR, CDR2 FQNEAQ, per germline (reference sequence). DNA for the CDR3: TGTGCCAGCAGCTTGGGGGGAGGGGCTGGCAATGAGCAGTTCTTC. Translating gives CASSLGGGAGNEQFF.

Only a few counts were recorded for this clonotype. This rearrangement joins TRBV28 to TRBJ1-2, with TRBD1 identical over 9 bases. There are 13 residues in the CDR3. V was pared by 4 bases and J by 8 bases, with 5 bases of the junction left unmatched. Germline V lookup: CDR1 MDHEN, CDR2 SYDVKM. This CDR3 is CASSSGQGKGYTF. Written as DNA, the CDR3 is TGTGCCAGCAGTTCCGGACAGGGGAAGGGCTACACCTTC.

The chain uses TRBV7-9 and TRBJ1-5; 7 bases are shared with TRBD1. This CDR3 comprises 16 residues. The V segment lost 1 base and the J segment 3 bases; nucleotides outside the gene matches: 6. Germline loops: CDR1 SEHNR, CDR2 FQNEAQ (reference sequence). The CDR3: CASSLGQGDYNQPQHF. The CDR3 DNA reads TGTGCCAGCAGCTTAGGACAGGGCGATTACAATCAGCCCCAGCATTTT.

This clonotype is medium-sized within its sample. The V call is TRBV11-3, the J call TRBJ2-3; unclear D gene. The CDR3 covers 15 residues. V was pared by 0 bases and J by 0 bases, with 7 bases between. CDR1 and CDR2 from the germline V gene are SGHNT and YENEEA. The CDR3 sequence: CASSLDRASTDTQYF. The CDR3 DNA is TGTGCCAGCAGCTTAGATCGAGCAAGCACAGATACGCAGTATTTT.

In its sample, this clonotype was seen many times. V gene TRBV3-1 combines with J gene TRBJ1-4; D is unclear. With 6 bases removed from V and 0 bases from J, the gap between germline ends came to 17 bases. The CDR3 runs to 17 residues. Germline-derived CDR1 and CDR2 are LGHDT and YNNKEL (reference sequence). CDR3: CASSFGAEDATNEKLFF. In nucleotides, the CDR3 is TGTGCCAGCAGTTTCGGCGCAGAGGATGCAACTAATGAAAAACTGTTTTTT.

The gene calls are TRBV12-3 or TRBV12-4 and TRBJ1-5; 7 nucleotides agree with TRBD1. The CDR3 covers 14 residues. V trimming: 5 bases; J trimming: 7 bases; junction bases outside the gene matches: 8. CDR3 in DNA: TGTGCCAGCAGTCCAACAACAGGGGTCCAGCCCCAGCATTTT. Translating gives CASSPTTGVQPQHF.

The chain employs TRBV5-4 and TRBJ2-3; a weak D match, TRBD2 (6 bases). Trimming stripped 4 bases from V and 4 bases from J, with 16 bases between. CDR1 is SGHNT and CDR2 is YYREEE in the germline V gene (reference sequence). The CDR3 totals 15 residues. The CDR3 coding sequence is TGTGCCAGCAGCCCCCGGAGGGCCCCCGCAGATACGCAGTATTTT. This translates into CASSPRRAPADTQYF.

By sample share, this clonotype is medium-sized. The gene calls are TRBV11-1 and TRBJ2-7, with D unclear. The V end lost 1 base, the J end lost 7 bases, and 11 bases lay between the germline ends. The V gene's germline CDR1 is SGHAT and CDR2 FQDESV (reference sequence). CDR3 length: 13 amino acids. The CDR3 region has the DNA TGTGCCAGCAGCTTAGACAGTTCGAGGGAGCAGTACGTC. Protein: CASSLDSSREQYV.

This clonotype was counted many times. The chain couples TRBV3-1 to TRBJ2-3; maybe TRBD1 (5 bases). V was shortened by 4 bases and J by 1 base, with 12 bases between the two germline ends. Germline-derived CDR1 and CDR2 are LGHDT and YNNKEL (reference sequence). The CDR3 runs 15 residues. The CDR3 is CASSRPPRGTDTQYF. CDR3 DNA sequence: TGTGCCAGCAGCCGCCCCCCCAGGGGCACAGATACGCAGTATTTT.

This clonotype is deemed medium-sized. The chain combines TRBV7-2 with TRBJ2-7, with TRBD1 as a possible D gene (5 bases). The CDR3 extends over 13 amino acids. From germline, CDR1 is SGHTA and CDR2 FQGNSA. Trimming removed 5 bases from V and 0 bases from J, with 8 bases in between. CDR3 DNA: TGTGCCAGCAGCAAGACAGTCTCCTACGAGCAGTACGTC. Translation: CASSKTVSYEQYV.

This clonotype is medium-sized by share. V gene TRBV3-1 combines with J gene TRBJ2-3; no clear D gene. The CDR3 runs 12 residues. V lost 5 bases, J lost 2 bases, and 5 bases lay in between. From germline, CDR1 is LGHDT and CDR2 YNNKEL (reference sequence). DNA of the CDR3: TGTGCCAGCAGCTTTTCCACAGATACGCAGTATTTT. Translated, it gives CASSFSTDTQYF.

This clonotype showed up just a few times. V usage is TRBV6-5 and J usage is TRBJ1-1; D gene ambiguous. CDR3 length: 13 amino acids. The V end was cut by 4 bases, the J end by 1 base, with 7 bases between. CDR1 is MNHEY and CDR2 is SVGAGI in the germline V gene. As DNA, the CDR3 is TGTGCCAGCAGTTTACACGAGAACACTGAAGCTTTCTTT. This codes for CASSLHENTEAFF.

This clonotype turned up a few times. The gene calls are TRBV7-9 and TRBJ1-4; D is possibly TRBD1 (6 bases). Germline V gene lookup returns CDR1 SEHNR and CDR2 FQNEAQ (reference sequence). Between the trimmed V and J ends, which lost 5 bases and 10 bases, there was a span of 14 bases. The CDR3 contains 13 residues. CDR3 coding DNA: TGTGCCAGCAGCCAGGGACATCTCGGAAAACTGTTTTTT. It translates to CASSQGHLGKLFF.

In this sample, this clonotype is medium-sized (0.01 to 0.1%). The chain is built from TRBV29-1 and TRBJ2-1; 7 positions agree with TRBD2. The V segment lost 2 bases and the J segment 4 bases; nucleotides outside the gene matches: 8. Germline V CDR1 and CDR2: SQVTM, ANQGSEA. The CDR3 runs to 15 residues. CDR3 nucleotide sequence: TGCAGCGTTGAACGAGGTCTAGCGGATTACAATGAGCAGTTCTTC. Translating gives CSVERGLADYNEQFF.

This clonotype turned up a few times. The chain employs TRBV10-3 and TRBJ2-2, with D unclear. This CDR3 has 15 residues. Trimming took off 7 bases at V and 1 base at J, with 13 bases between the two ends. Germline V gives CDR1 ENHRY, CDR2 SYGVKD. CDR3 nucleotides: TGTGCCATCAAGGGCGTCACAGAGAACACCGGGGAGCTGTTTTTT. Amino acid sequence: CAIKGVTENTGELFF.

This clonotype came up many times. The V and J genes are TRBV24-1 and TRBJ1-5, with 7 bases lining up with TRBD1. From germline, CDR1 is KGHDR and CDR2 SFDVKD. V was pared by 6 bases and J by 4 bases, with 11 bases of the junction left unmatched. The CDR3 totals 16 residues. CDR3 sequence: CATSRSGTASNQPQHF. The CDR3 DNA follows: TGTGCCACCAGTCGGTCGGGGACAGCCTCTAATCAGCCCCAGCATTTT.